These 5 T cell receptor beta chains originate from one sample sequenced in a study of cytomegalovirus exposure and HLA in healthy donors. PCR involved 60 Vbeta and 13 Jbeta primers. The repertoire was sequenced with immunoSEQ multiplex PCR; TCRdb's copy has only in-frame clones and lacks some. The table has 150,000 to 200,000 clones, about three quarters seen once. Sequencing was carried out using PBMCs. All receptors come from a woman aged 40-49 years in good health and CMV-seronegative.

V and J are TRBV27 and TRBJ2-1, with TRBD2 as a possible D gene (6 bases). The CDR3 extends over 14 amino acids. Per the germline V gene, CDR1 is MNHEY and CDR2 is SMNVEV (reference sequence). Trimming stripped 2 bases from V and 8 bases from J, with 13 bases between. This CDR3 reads CASSLTSGEDEQFF. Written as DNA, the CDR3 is TGTGCCAGCAGTTTAACTAGTGGGGAGGATGAGCAGTTCTTC.

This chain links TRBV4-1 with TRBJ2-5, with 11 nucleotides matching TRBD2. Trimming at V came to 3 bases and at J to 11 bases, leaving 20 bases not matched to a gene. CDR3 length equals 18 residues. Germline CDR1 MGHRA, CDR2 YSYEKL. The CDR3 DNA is TGCGCCAGCAGCCAGGATCGCGGGACTAGCGGACCGCGGGGAGAGCAGTACTTC. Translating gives CASSQDRGTSGPRGEQYF.

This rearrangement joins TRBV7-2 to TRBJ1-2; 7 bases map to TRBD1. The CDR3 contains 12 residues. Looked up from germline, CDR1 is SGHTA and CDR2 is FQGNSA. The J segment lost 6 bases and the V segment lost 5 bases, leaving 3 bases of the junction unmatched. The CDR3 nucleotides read TGTGCCAGCAGCCGCACAGGGGATGGCTACACCTTC. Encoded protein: CASSRTGDGYTF.

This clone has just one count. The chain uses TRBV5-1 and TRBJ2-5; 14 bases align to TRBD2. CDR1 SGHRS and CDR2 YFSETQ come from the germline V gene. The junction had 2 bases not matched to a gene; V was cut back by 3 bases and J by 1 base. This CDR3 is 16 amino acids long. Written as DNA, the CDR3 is TGCGCCAGCAGCTGGGGACTAGCGGGGGTCCAAGAGACCCAGTACTTC. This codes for CASSWGLAGVQETQYF.

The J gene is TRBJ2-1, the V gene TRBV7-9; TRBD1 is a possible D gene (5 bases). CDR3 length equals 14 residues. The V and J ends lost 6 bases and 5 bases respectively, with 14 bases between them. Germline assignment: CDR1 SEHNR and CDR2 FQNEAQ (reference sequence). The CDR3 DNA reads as TGTGCCAGCAGGAAAAGGTCCAGGGACAATGAGCAGTTCTTC. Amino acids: CASRKRSRDNEQFF.